Here is one T cell receptor beta chain with its context. Its specificity is unknown. Genomic DNA from each subset was divided evenly over several immunoSEQ plates. Sequencing used immunoSEQ multiplex PCR; TCRdb keeps in-frame clones, though not all of them. The table records some 2 million clones, roughly 95% of them present only once. Naive CD8 cells were CD45RO-negative, positively selected for CCR7, excluding terminally differentiated effector memory CD45RA+ cells. The data are from a study of shared clonotypes between healthy human individuals. Study-wide context: The donors, a couple of women and a few men, were aged 18 to 49.

General observations from the study: Sharing across a handful of donors was seen in 4% to 6.5% of naive CD4 clonotypes.

Germline-derived CDR1 and CDR2 are SEHNR and FQNEAQ (reference sequence). V was trimmed by 5 bases and J by 3 bases, leaving 17 bases between them. CDR3 size: 15 residues. The sample comprised naive CD8+ T cells sorted from blood. This chain joins TRBV7-9 and TRBJ2-7; a weak D match, TRBD2 (6 bases). The clonotype was recovered from a man aged 18-30 years in good health. This CDR3 is CASSGGAALSYEQYF. The CDR3, as DNA: TGTGCCAGCAGCGGAGGGGCTGCGTTGAGCTACGAGCAGTACTTC.